The entry below gives a single T cell receptor (beta chain) sequence along with its context. Its antigen is as yet unknown. This sample stems from a study of cytomegalovirus exposure and HLA in healthy donors. Broader study findings: Previous analysis showed most TCR beta V segments were productive about 87% or about 30% of the time. As a later analysis showed, a missense DCLRE1C variant was linked to trimming of TCR beta V- and J-genes.

Amplification used 60 Vbeta primers and 13 Jbeta primers. This table comes from immunoSEQ multiplex PCR, and its TCRdb copy is limited to in-frame clones, with some not included. The table has roughly 100,000 clones, around 76% seen once; the top ten hold over 9%. Germline-derived CDR1 and CDR2 are MNHEY and SMNVEV (reference sequence). The CDR3 extends over 14 amino acids. Between the trimmed V and J ends, which lost 5 bases and 5 bases, there was a span of 15 bases. The chain recombines TRBV27 with TRBJ2-5, with a tentative D call TRBD1 (6 bases). The sequencing input was PBMCs. The TCR comes from a woman aged 18-35 years in good health and CMV-seropositive. The CDR3 DNA follows: TGTGCCAGCAGTCTAGGACAGTTCGGGGAGACCCAGTACTTC. Translating it yields CASSLGQFGETQYF.